This T cell receptor (beta chain) emerged from a study of CXCR3-negative and CXCR3-positive naive CD8 T cells. Study-level results: The TRB CDR3s that CXCR3-positive naive cells carried were more hydrophobic than those of CXCR3-negative naive cells.

It was by 5' RACE with UMI labels that the TRB cDNA libraries were prepared. TCRdb re-called the 5' RACE reads and catalogs CDR3 proteins one per entry, DNA excluded. With about 80,000 distinct CDR3 sequences in the sample, the ten largest clones hold around 1.5%. The CD45RO-CCR7+CD27+CD95- phenotype denoted naive CD8+ T cells. Germline CDR1 is SGHAT and CDR2 is FQNNGV. The CDR3 has 13 amino acids. Comments on this clonotype: What it binds is unknown.

This receptor was obtained from a human donor in good health. Some clones in this sample may be carry-over from other donors' samples. Sequencing was performed on naive CXCR3- CD8+ T cells from blood. The subset denotes: CD45RO-CCR7+CD27+CD95- naive CD8+ T cells lacking CXCR3 (TNR3-). The chain carries TRBV11-2 and TRBJ2-7. CDR3 amino acids: CASSPPIDYEQYF.